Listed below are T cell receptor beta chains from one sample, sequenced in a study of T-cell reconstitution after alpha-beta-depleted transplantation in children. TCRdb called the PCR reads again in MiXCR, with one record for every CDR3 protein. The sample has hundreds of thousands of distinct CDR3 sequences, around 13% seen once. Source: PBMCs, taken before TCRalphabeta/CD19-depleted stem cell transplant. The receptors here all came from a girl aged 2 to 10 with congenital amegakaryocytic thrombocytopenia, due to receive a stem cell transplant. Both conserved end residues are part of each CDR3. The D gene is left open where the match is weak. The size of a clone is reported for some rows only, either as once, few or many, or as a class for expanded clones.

cdr3_nt: TGTGCCAGCAGCTTGTGGATTTCCGCCCTCCAGCAGTTCTTC
cdr3_aa: CASSLWISALQQFF
v_call: TRBV5-6
j_call: TRBJ2-1
d_call: .
cdr3_length: 14
clone_size: .

cdr3_nt: TGCGCCAGCAGCTTGGGCGGTCGCAGGGGATCTATTGGCTACACCTTC
cdr3_aa: CASSLGGRRGSIGYTF
v_call: TRBV5-1
j_call: TRBJ1-2
d_call: .
cdr3_length: 16
clone_size: few

cdr3_nt: TGCAGTGCCGGGATGGGCACCGATCAGCCCCAGCATTTT
cdr3_aa: CSAGMGTDQPQHF
v_call: TRBV20-1
j_call: TRBJ1-5
d_call: .
cdr3_length: 13
clone_size: few

cdr3_nt: TGCAGTGCTCTCGGGACAGACTCCTACGAGCAGTACTTC
cdr3_aa: CSALGTDSYEQYF
v_call: TRBV20-1
j_call: TRBJ2-7
d_call: TRBD1
cdr3_length: 13
clone_size: .

cdr3_nt: TGTGCCAGCTCACCATGGGGGGAGGAGACCAAAAACATTCAGTACTTC
cdr3_aa: CASSPWGEETKNIQYF
v_call: TRBV18
j_call: TRBJ2-4
d_call: .
cdr3_length: 16
clone_size: few

cdr3_nt: TGCGCCAGCAGCCTTCGGACTAGCGGGAGTGAGCAGTACTTC
cdr3_aa: CASSLRTSGSEQYF
v_call: TRBV5-1
j_call: TRBJ2-7
d_call: TRBD2
cdr3_length: 14
clone_size: many

cdr3_nt: TGTGCCAGCAGCTACAGGTTGTACTTAGCGGGAGAATACTACAATGAGCAGTTCTTC
cdr3_aa: CASSYRLYLAGEYYNEQFF
v_call: TRBV7-6
j_call: TRBJ2-1
d_call: TRBD2
cdr3_length: 19
clone_size: many

cdr3_nt: TGTGCCAGCAGCCCCAGTCTTTTTACCTACGAGCAGTACTTC
cdr3_aa: CASSPSLFTYEQYF
v_call: TRBV7-6
j_call: TRBJ2-7
d_call: .
cdr3_length: 14
clone_size: .

cdr3_nt: TGCGCCAGCAGAGGGCCTCGCCAACTCAATGAGCAGTTCTTC
cdr3_aa: CASRGPRQLNEQFF
v_call: TRBV5-1
j_call: TRBJ2-1
d_call: .
cdr3_length: 14
clone_size: many

cdr3_nt: TGTGCCAGCAGTTTCGAGGCCCTCCAGGGGCGGCAAGAGACCCAGTACTTC
cdr3_aa: CASSFEALQGRQETQYF
v_call: TRBV12-3/TRBV12-4
j_call: TRBJ2-5
d_call: .
cdr3_length: 17
clone_size: few

cdr3_nt: TGTGCCAGCAGACTCAGACCGGGACTAGCGGGAGGCTCCACCGGGGAGCTGTTTTTT
cdr3_aa: CASRLRPGLAGGSTGELFF
v_call: TRBV11-1
j_call: TRBJ2-2
d_call: TRBD2
cdr3_length: 19
clone_size: many

cdr3_nt: TGCTGTGCTCTACCGCCTCAGGGGATGGCCGGAAACACCATATATTTT
cdr3_aa: CCALPPQGMAGNTIYF
v_call: TRBV20-1
j_call: TRBJ1-3
d_call: .
cdr3_length: 16
clone_size: .

cdr3_nt: TGCAGTGCCCTGGGTGTTTACTTC
cdr3_aa: CSALGVYF
v_call: TRBV20-1
j_call: TRBJ2-5
d_call: .
cdr3_length: 8
clone_size: many

cdr3_nt: TGCAGTGCCTCTAGCGGGAGTGGGTTCAATGAGCAGTTCTTC
cdr3_aa: CSASSGSGFNEQFF
v_call: TRBV20-1
j_call: TRBJ2-1
d_call: TRBD2
cdr3_length: 14
clone_size: many

cdr3_nt: TGCAGCGCTGAAACCGGGAGAAGCACTGAAGCTTTCTTT
cdr3_aa: CSAETGRSTEAFF
v_call: TRBV29-1
j_call: TRBJ1-1
d_call: .
cdr3_length: 13
clone_size: many

cdr3_nt: TGCGCCAGCAGCTTGTCAGTGAGTTTGGACATTCAGTACTTC
cdr3_aa: CASSLSVSLDIQYF
v_call: TRBV5-1
j_call: TRBJ2-4
d_call: .
cdr3_length: 14
clone_size: many

cdr3_nt: TGTGCCAGCAGTTTAGGTCCAGGGGAGCACCTAGCCCCCACCTTC
cdr3_aa: CASSLGPGEHLAPTF
v_call: TRBV12-3/TRBV12-4
j_call: TRBJ1-2
d_call: .
cdr3_length: 15
clone_size: many

cdr3_nt: TGCAGCGTTGAAAGGGTGGCAGGGCAGGAGTACGAGCAGTACTTC
cdr3_aa: CSVERVAGQEYEQYF
v_call: TRBV29-1
j_call: TRBJ2-7
d_call: .
cdr3_length: 15
clone_size: few

cdr3_nt: TGCAGCGTCCAGGAGCGGGCCCTTAGCTCTTCCCACAATGAGCAGTTCTTC
cdr3_aa: CSVQERALSSSHNEQFF
v_call: TRBV29-1
j_call: TRBJ2-1
d_call: .
cdr3_length: 17
clone_size: .

cdr3_nt: TGCAGCATACTAACCCACAGTCCCGAGTCCAAAAACATTCAGTACTTC
cdr3_aa: CSILTHSPESKNIQYF
v_call: TRBV20-1
j_call: TRBJ2-4
d_call: .
cdr3_length: 16
clone_size: many

cdr3_nt: TGTGCCAGCAGTTACAAGGGGCCAGGTGGAAACACCATATATTTT
cdr3_aa: CASSYKGPGGNTIYF
v_call: TRBV6-5
j_call: TRBJ1-3
d_call: .
cdr3_length: 15
clone_size: .

cdr3_nt: TGTGCCAGCAGCGGCAGGGGCACTCTGAGGGAAAAACTGATTTTT
cdr3_aa: CASSGRGTLREKLIF
v_call: TRBV7-9
j_call: TRBJ1-4
d_call: .
cdr3_length: 15
clone_size: .

cdr3_nt: TGCGCCAGCAGCCCCCTTGGGACAGAAGGCCTCCCAAATCAGCCCCAGCATTTT
cdr3_aa: CASSPLGTEGLPNQPQHF
v_call: TRBV4-1
j_call: TRBJ1-5
d_call: TRBD1
cdr3_length: 18
clone_size: .

cdr3_nt: TGCGCCAGCAGCTTTCCTAGCGGAGGGAAAGAGACCCAGTACTTC
cdr3_aa: CASSFPSGGKETQYF
v_call: TRBV5-1
j_call: TRBJ2-5
d_call: TRBD2
cdr3_length: 15
clone_size: few

cdr3_nt: TGCGCCAGCAGCCAACTCCTCGGCGGGAGTGACGAGCAGTACTTC
cdr3_aa: CASSQLLGGSDEQYF
v_call: TRBV4-1
j_call: TRBJ2-7
d_call: TRBD2
cdr3_length: 15
clone_size: .

cdr3_nt: TGTGCCAGCAGCCCCAGCAGGAGGTCCCGCAACACCGGGGAGCTGTTTTTT
cdr3_aa: CASSPSRRSRNTGELFF
v_call: TRBV14
j_call: TRBJ2-2
d_call: .
cdr3_length: 17
clone_size: many

cdr3_nt: TGCAGTGCTCCCCCGGGAAGCTCCTACAATGAGCAGTTCTTC
cdr3_aa: CSAPPGSSYNEQFF
v_call: TRBV20-1
j_call: TRBJ2-1
d_call: .
cdr3_length: 14
clone_size: many

cdr3_nt: TGCAGCGTATCCAGATCGGAGACCCAGTACTTC
cdr3_aa: CSVSRSETQYF
v_call: TRBV29-1
j_call: TRBJ2-5
d_call: .
cdr3_length: 11
clone_size: .

cdr3_nt: TGTGCCAGCAGGTTAGGACTAATGAACACCGGGGAGCTGTTTTTT
cdr3_aa: CASRLGLMNTGELFF
v_call: TRBV5-6
j_call: TRBJ2-2
d_call: .
cdr3_length: 15
clone_size: many

cdr3_nt: TGTGCCAGCAGCGTAGTAGATCAGCGGGTCACAGATACGCAGTATTTT
cdr3_aa: CASSVVDQRVTDTQYF
v_call: TRBV9
j_call: TRBJ2-3
d_call: .
cdr3_length: 16
clone_size: .

cdr3_nt: TGCGCCAGCAGCCTAGCGGGAGGGCCAGAGACCCAGTACTTC
cdr3_aa: CASSLAGGPETQYF
v_call: TRBV5-1
j_call: TRBJ2-5
d_call: TRBD2
cdr3_length: 14
clone_size: many

cdr3_nt: TGTGCCAGCAGTGACTGGCAGGGCTACACCTTC
cdr3_aa: CASSDWQGYTF
v_call: TRBV25-1
j_call: TRBJ1-2
d_call: .
cdr3_length: 11
clone_size: few

cdr3_nt: TGTGCCTGGAGTACCGCCAGCTCCTACACCTTC
cdr3_aa: CAWSTASSYTF
v_call: TRBV30
j_call: TRBJ1-2
d_call: .
cdr3_length: 11
clone_size: .

cdr3_nt: TGTGCCAGCAGCTTTAGCGGTGGCGGGGAGACAGTAGCTTTCTTT
cdr3_aa: CASSFSGGGETVAFF
v_call: TRBV5-5
j_call: TRBJ1-1
d_call: .
cdr3_length: 15
clone_size: many

cdr3_nt: TGTGCCAGCTCACGAACTTACGGCCTGGACGACACAGATACGCAGTATTTT
cdr3_aa: CASSRTYGLDDTDTQYF
v_call: TRBV18
j_call: TRBJ2-3
d_call: .
cdr3_length: 17
clone_size: .

cdr3_nt: TGTGCCAGCGGGCGCGGGTTGGCAACCGAGCAGTACTTC
cdr3_aa: CASGRGLATEQYF
v_call: TRBV7-2
j_call: TRBJ2-7
d_call: .
cdr3_length: 13
clone_size: many

cdr3_nt: TGTGCCAGCAGCTCACAGGGGGGAGCGGGAGACTATACGCAGTATTTT
cdr3_aa: CASSSQGGAGDYTQYF
v_call: TRBV7-2
j_call: TRBJ2-3
d_call: .
cdr3_length: 16
clone_size: many

cdr3_nt: TGTGCCAGCACACGCCCGACAGACTCCTACGAGCAGTACTTC
cdr3_aa: CASTRPTDSYEQYF
v_call: TRBV21-1
j_call: TRBJ2-7
d_call: .
cdr3_length: 14
clone_size: many

cdr3_nt: TGTGCCAGCATATGGGACTTACAAATCAATGAGCAGTTCTTC
cdr3_aa: CASIWDLQINEQFF
v_call: TRBV12-3/TRBV12-4
j_call: TRBJ2-1
d_call: .
cdr3_length: 14
clone_size: many

cdr3_nt: TGTGCCAGCAGTTCGGACAGAGAATATAATTCACCCCTCCACTTT
cdr3_aa: CASSSDREYNSPLHF
v_call: TRBV6-5
j_call: TRBJ1-6
d_call: .
cdr3_length: 15
clone_size: many

cdr3_nt: TGCGCCAGCACGTTTACGAGCACGAACACCGGGGAGCTGTTTTTT
cdr3_aa: CASTFTSTNTGELFF
v_call: TRBV4-1
j_call: TRBJ2-2
d_call: .
cdr3_length: 15
clone_size: many

cdr3_nt: TGTGCCAGCAGGCTAGAGCCGACTGGGACCCAGTACTTC
cdr3_aa: CASRLEPTGTQYF
v_call: TRBV7-2
j_call: TRBJ2-5
d_call: .
cdr3_length: 13
clone_size: few

cdr3_nt: TGCGCCAGCAGTGCAGGCTACGAGCAGTACTTC
cdr3_aa: CASSAGYEQYF
v_call: TRBV2
j_call: TRBJ2-7
d_call: .
cdr3_length: 11
clone_size: many

cdr3_nt: TGTGCCAGCAGCTTGGGGCTAGCGGGAGCGGGATCCTACAATGAGCAGTTCTTC
cdr3_aa: CASSLGLAGAGSYNEQFF
v_call: TRBV11-1
j_call: TRBJ2-1
d_call: TRBD2
cdr3_length: 18
clone_size: .

cdr3_nt: TGTGCCAGCAGTGAATTTCCGTTTAATGAGCAGTTCTTC
cdr3_aa: CASSEFPFNEQFF
v_call: TRBV2
j_call: TRBJ2-1
d_call: .
cdr3_length: 13
clone_size: few

cdr3_nt: TGCGCCAGCAGTGGATGGGGGGAGGATCAGCCCCAGCATTTT
cdr3_aa: CASSGWGEDQPQHF
v_call: TRBV10-2
j_call: TRBJ1-5
d_call: .
cdr3_length: 14
clone_size: many

cdr3_nt: TGTGCCTGGAGCCTCGGGACAGGGGTTGGAACAGATACGCAGTATTTT
cdr3_aa: CAWSLGTGVGTDTQYF
v_call: TRBV30
j_call: TRBJ2-3
d_call: TRBD1
cdr3_length: 16
clone_size: .

cdr3_nt: TGTGCCAGCAGTTTTCAGGTTCTTACCTACTCTGGGGCCAACGTCCTGACTTTC
cdr3_aa: CASSFQVLTYSGANVLTF
v_call: TRBV28
j_call: TRBJ2-6
d_call: .
cdr3_length: 18
clone_size: many

cdr3_nt: TGTGCCAGCACGGGACTAGCGAAAGAGACCCAGTACTTC
cdr3_aa: CASTGLAKETQYF
v_call: TRBV12-3/TRBV12-4
j_call: TRBJ2-5
d_call: TRBD2
cdr3_length: 13
clone_size: few

cdr3_nt: TGCAGCGTTGTTACCGTCTCCTACGAGCAGTACTTC
cdr3_aa: CSVVTVSYEQYF
v_call: TRBV29-1
j_call: TRBJ2-7
d_call: .
cdr3_length: 12
clone_size: few

cdr3_nt: TGTGCCAGCACCCGGACTAGCAAGTTTCCCGGGGAGCTGTTTTTT
cdr3_aa: CASTRTSKFPGELFF
v_call: TRBV12-3/TRBV12-4
j_call: TRBJ2-2
d_call: TRBD2
cdr3_length: 15
clone_size: once

cdr3_nt: TGTGCCAGCAGCCACGGACAGGGGGGGACTGAAGCTTTCTTT
cdr3_aa: CASSHGQGGTEAFF
v_call: TRBV4-2
j_call: TRBJ1-1
d_call: TRBD1
cdr3_length: 14
clone_size: many

cdr3_nt: TGTGCCAGCAGTTTAGGATCGACAGGAGCTGGAAACACCATATATTTT
cdr3_aa: CASSLGSTGAGNTIYF
v_call: TRBV12-3/TRBV12-4
j_call: TRBJ1-3
d_call: .
cdr3_length: 16
clone_size: .

cdr3_nt: TGTGCCAGCACCAAAGGGAATGTGAATCAGCCCCAGCATTTT
cdr3_aa: CASTKGNVNQPQHF
v_call: TRBV12-3/TRBV12-4
j_call: TRBJ1-5
d_call: .
cdr3_length: 14
clone_size: many

cdr3_nt: TGCGCCAGCAGTGTGGGAGTGGGCACAGATACGCAGTATTTT
cdr3_aa: CASSVGVGTDTQYF
v_call: TRBV5-1
j_call: TRBJ2-3
d_call: .
cdr3_length: 14
clone_size: many